The clone carrying this TCR beta chain has a single count. Its antigen is unknown. This record comes from a study of T cell responses to AZD1222 COVID-19 vaccine. Study-wide results and limits: Researchers took repertoire samples only after the peak T cell response had come. Two AZD1222 administrations were followed by greater Spike-specific TCR breadth and depth. Donors, mostly white British, included more females; clonal diversity was possibly underestimated.

TCRdb's table, derived via immunoSEQ multiplex PCR, lists solely in-frame clones and lacks some. The sample holds roughly 70,000 clones, 79% seen once. Germline V lookup: CDR1 LNHDA, CDR2 SQIVND (reference sequence). The ends were cut back, 7 bases at V and 5 bases at J, with 14 bases in the middle. The length of the CDR3 is 13 residues. The rearrangement joins TRBV19 to TRBJ1-2; TRBD1 might be the D (5 bases). The source material was peripheral blood, sampled on day 0 of MenACWY control vaccination. The receptor comes from an adult in good health. The CDR3 sequence is CASKSQDLYGYTF. Written as DNA, the CDR3 is TGTGCCAGTAAATCACAGGACCTATATGGCTACACCTTC.